The source of this TCR beta chain is a study of T cell responses to AZD1222 COVID-19 vaccine. Trimming took 6 bases from V and 9 from J, leaving 18 bases between them. Germline CDR1 MNHEY, CDR2 SVGAGI. The CDR3 extends over 14 amino acids. TCRdb's copy holds only in-frame clones and misses some; the assay was immunoSEQ multiplex PCR. The sample yields around 100,000 clones, about 95% seen once. The chain is built from TRBV6-5 and TRBJ2-1, with D perhaps being TRBD1 or TRBD2 (5 bases each). Here the sequenced sample was peripheral blood, taken on day 0 of AZD1222 vaccination. The clonotype was recovered from an adult in good health. The CDR3 is CASSLTMPQGEQFF. The CDR3 bases are TGTGCCAGCAGCTTGACTATGCCTCAGGGTGAGCAGTTCTTC.